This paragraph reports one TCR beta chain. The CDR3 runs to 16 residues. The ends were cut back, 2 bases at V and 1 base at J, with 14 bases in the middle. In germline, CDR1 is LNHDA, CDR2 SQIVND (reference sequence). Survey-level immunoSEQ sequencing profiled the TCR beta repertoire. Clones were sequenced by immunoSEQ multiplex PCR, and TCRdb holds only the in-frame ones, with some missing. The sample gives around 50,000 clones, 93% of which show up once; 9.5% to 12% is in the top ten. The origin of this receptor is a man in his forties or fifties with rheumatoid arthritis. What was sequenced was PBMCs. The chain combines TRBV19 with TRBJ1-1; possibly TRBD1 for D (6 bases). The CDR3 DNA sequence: TGTGCCAGTAGTATATATGGCCCGGGACAGAACACTGAAGCTTTCTTT. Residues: CASSIYGPGQNTEAFF.